These 19 T cell receptor beta chains were sequenced from one sample in a study of OX40 agonist ivuxolimab in advanced cancers. Libraries were prepared by immunoSEQ multiplex PCR; TCRdb keeps only in-frame clonotypes and omits some of them. The sample yields some 41,000 clones, around 90% seen once. Sequencing was performed on CD4+ or CD8+ T cells sorted from blood, taken in a trial of the OX40 agonist ivuxolimab. The receptors here all came from an adult with an advanced solid tumor such as melanoma, head and neck, liver or kidney cancer.

The chain has TRBV7-2 and TRBJ2-2; D is uncertain. The CDR3 has 15 residues. Trimming cost V 0 bases and J 1 base, with 6 bases left between them. Germline V lookup: CDR1 SGHTA, CDR2 FQGNSA. CDR3 region: CASSLATGNTGELFF. The CDR3 DNA reads as TGTGCCAGCAGCTTAGCGACGGGGAACACCGGGGAGCTGTTTTTT.

This chain connects TRBV4-2 to TRBJ1-1; 7 positions match TRBD1. Germline values: CDR1 LGHNA, CDR2 YNFKEQ. Trimming cost V 3 bases and J 10 bases; bases outside gene matches: 5. CDR3 size: 12 residues. The DNA of the CDR3 is TGTGCCAGCAGCCAGAATTCAGGGGGAGCTTTCTTT. Encoded protein: CASSQNSGGAFF.

The chain employs TRBV19 and TRBJ1-2; D unclear. V gave up 3 bases and J gave up 7 bases, with 9 bases separating them. The V gene's germline CDR1 is LNHDA and CDR2 SQIVND (reference sequence). This CDR3 is 12 amino acids long. In DNA, the CDR3 is TGTGCCAGTAGTATTCCCGGGCCTGGCTACACCTTC. Translating gives CASSIPGPGYTF.

This clone occurred once. The V and J genes are TRBV15 and TRBJ2-3, with 9 bases fitting TRBD2. Germline values: CDR1 LNHNV, CDR2 YYDKDF (reference sequence). This CDR3 region has 17 residues. The J segment lost 2 bases and the V segment lost 0 bases, leaving 6 bases of the junction unmatched. The DNA of the CDR3 is TGTGCCACCAGCAGAGATTCGCTAGCGGGGAACACAGATACGCAGTATTTT. Encoded protein: CATSRDSLAGNTDTQYF.

The DNA of the CDR3 is TGTGCCAGCAGTTTTTTGGGCCAGCCCCAGCATTTT. Translation gives CASSFLGQPQHF. This chain uses TRBV28 with TRBJ1-5, with D uncertain. Germline lookup yields CDR1 MDHEN and CDR2 SYDVKM. The CDR3 is 12 amino acids. V lost 3 bases and J lost 7, with 7 bases in between.

The gene calls are TRBV6-1 and TRBJ2-7, with 9 positions matching TRBD2. The CDR3 consists of 15 residues. Germline CDR1 and CDR2: MNHNS and SASEGT. With 4 bases clipped from V and 0 bases from J, the junction kept 4 bases outside the gene matches. CDR3 sequence reads: CASSVSSGASYEQYF. In DNA form, the CDR3 reads TGTGCCAGCAGTGTGTCTAGCGGGGCCTCCTACGAGCAGTACTTC.

A word on this clone: Other nucleotide sequences from this sample produce the same CDR3. This chain links TRBV19 with TRBJ1-5, with 8 bases matching TRBD1. Germline-derived CDR1 and CDR2 are LNHDA and SQIVND (reference sequence). The CDR3 covers 14 residues. Germline trimming cut 3 bases from V and 7 bases from J; bases unmatched to any gene: 5. CDR3 coding DNA: TGTGCCAGTAGTATCGGGACAGGAGGACAGCCCCAGCATTTT. It translates to CASSIGTGGQPQHF.

A remark on this clone: A much larger clone lies a single base off, so this may be a read error. The J gene is TRBJ1-2, the V gene TRBV27, with a possible D match to TRBD1 (5 bases). CDR3 length equals 15 residues. Germline loops: CDR1 MNHEY, CDR2 SMNVEV (reference sequence). In DNA form, the CDR3 reads TGTGCCAGCAGTTTGTCGGGGGGAGCTAACTATAGCTACACCTTC. Translating it yields CASSLSGGANYSYTF.

This clone has a handful of counts. The chain carries TRBV30 and TRBJ1-1; D is ambiguous. Germline V gene sequence: CDR1 GTSNPN, CDR2 SVGIG (reference sequence). V was trimmed by 1 base and J by 6 bases, leaving 12 bases between them. This CDR3 has 13 residues. The CDR3 sequence: CAWSEWDTAEAFF. As DNA, the CDR3 is TGTGCCTGGAGTGAGTGGGATACGGCTGAAGCTTTCTTT. The whole variable domain, remainder taken from reference TRBV30 and TRBJ1-1, is SQTIHQWPATLVQPVGSPLSLECTVEGTSNPNLYWYRQAAGRGLQLLFYSVGIGQISSEVPQNLSASRPQDRQFILSSKKLLLSDSGFYLCAWSEWDTAEAFFGQGTRLTVV.

This clone was counted once. V usage is TRBV28 and J usage is TRBJ2-3; perhaps TRBD2 as D (6 bases). This CDR3 is built from 12 residues. Looked up from germline, CDR1 is MDHEN and CDR2 is SYDVKM. V dropped 8 bases and J dropped 2 bases, with 8 bases sitting between them. CDR3 coding DNA: TGTGCCAGCCGGGACTTCACAGATACGCAGTATTTT. This codes for CASRDFTDTQYF.

The chain joins TRBV25-1 to TRBJ2-3, with 9 bases that match TRBD1. J gave up 4 bases and V 1 base, and 3 bases lay outside the gene matches. The CDR3 is 15 residues long. Germline V gene sequence: CDR1 MGHDK, CDR2 SYGVNS. CDR3 coding DNA: TGTGCCAGCAGTGAATGGGACAGGGTGGCAGATACGCAGTATTTT. It translates to CASSEWDRVADTQYF.

The chain combines TRBV7-9 with TRBJ1-2; D gene unclear. The germline V and J ends were trimmed by 3 bases and 5 bases, with 16 bases remaining between them. The CDR3 is 15 amino acids. The germline V gene encodes CDR1 SEHNR and CDR2 FQNEAQ (reference sequence). CDR3 coding DNA: TGTGCCAGCAGCTTGGCGGGGAGAGCCTCATATGGCTACACCTTC. This translates into CASSLAGRASYGYTF.

This clone was seen only a few times. The V gene is TRBV30, the J gene TRBJ1-1; D is unresolved. With 4 bases removed from V and 2 bases from J, the gap between germline ends came to 11 bases. The germline CDR1 and CDR2 sequences are GTSNPN and SVGIG (reference sequence). The CDR3 is made up of 13 amino acids. The CDR3 nucleotides are TGTGCCTGGACCCACCCCCTTAACACTGAAGCTTTCTTT. This sequence encodes CAWTHPLNTEAFF.

This clone has more than one count but fewer than ten. The chain links TRBV30 to TRBJ1-2, with unresolved D. The CDR3 consists of 12 residues. Germline CDR1 GTSNPN, CDR2 SVGIG (reference sequence). The V and J ends lost 1 base and 4 bases respectively, with 7 bases between them. CDR3 nucleotides: TGTGCCTGGAGTGAGGGAAGCTATGGCTACACCTTC. Amino acid sequence: CAWSEGSYGYTF. The full variable domain, completed using reference TRBV30 and TRBJ1-2, is SQTIHQWPATLVQPVGSPLSLECTVEGTSNPNLYWYRQAAGRGLQLLFYSVGIGQISSEVPQNLSASRPQDRQFILSSKKLLLSDSGFYLCAWSEGSYGYTFGSGTRLTVV.

V is TRBV5-5 and J is TRBJ1-5, with D perhaps TRBD1 (5 bases). Germline V gene lookup returns CDR1 SGHKS and CDR2 YYEKEE (reference sequence). CDR3 length: 12 residues. Trimming took off 3 bases at V and 8 bases at J, with 9 bases between the two ends. CDR3 sequence: CASSSPGEPQHF. The CDR3 nucleotides are TGTGCCAGCAGCTCCCCGGGGGAGCCCCAGCATTTT.

This clone was seen once. The chain is built from TRBV28 and TRBJ2-2; 9 bases are shared with TRBD2. The CDR3 sequence is 16 residues long. Germline assignment: CDR1 MDHEN and CDR2 SYDVKM. J was trimmed by 4 bases and V by 3 bases; bases with no gene match: 6. CDR3 nucleotide sequence: TGTGCCAGCAGTTTTGCAGGCGGGGGGGTCACCGGGGAGCTGTTTTTT. It specifies CASSFAGGGVTGELFF.

This clone was counted only a few times. The genes are TRBV5-4 and TRBJ1-1; no firm D call. The V gene's germline CDR1 is SGHNT and CDR2 YYREEE (reference sequence). This CDR3 contains 10 residues. V lost 7 bases and J lost 3, with 4 bases in between. CDR3 nucleotides: TGTGCCAGCCTAGACACTGAAGCTTTCTTT. Residues: CASLDTEAFF.

The genes are TRBV5-6 and TRBJ2-5; D call uncertain. CDR3 length: 14 residues. The V and J ends lost 4 bases and 5 bases respectively, with 15 bases between them. The germline V gene has CDR1 SGHDT and CDR2 YYEEEE. CDR3 nucleotides: TGTGCCAGCAGCCTACAGCCAGATTGGGAGACCCAGTACTTC. Its protein is CASSLQPDWETQYF.

This chain links TRBV6-6 with TRBJ2-3; 15 nucleotides agree with TRBD2. Trimming at V came to 1 base and at J to 11 bases, leaving 4 bases not matched to a gene. CDR1 is MNHNY, CDR2 SVGAGI, per germline (reference sequence). CDR3 size: 15 residues. Written as DNA, the CDR3 is TGTGCCAGCAGTTACTGGACTAGCGGGGGGGCTGAGCAGTATTTT. Encoded protein: CASSYWTSGGAEQYF.